Here is one T cell receptor (beta chain) with its context. The V end was cut by 3 bases, the J end by 0 bases, with 4 bases between. The CDR3 length is 13 residues. Germline V gene data show CDR1 as SGHRS and CDR2 as YFSETQ. This record belongs to a study of cytomegalovirus exposure and HLA in healthy donors. Vbeta (60) and Jbeta (13) primers were used in the PCR. The repertoire was sequenced with immunoSEQ multiplex PCR; TCRdb's copy has only in-frame clones and lacks some. The data show 100,000 to 150,000 clones, around 76% seen once. The sequencing input was PBMCs. This receptor was taken from a man aged 60-69 years in good health and CMV-seropositive. This sequence joins TRBV5-1 and TRBJ2-4; unclear D gene. CDR3 in DNA: TGCGCCAGCAGCTCCATAGCCAAAAACATTCAGTACTTC. It is translated as CASSSIAKNIQYF.